This is a list of T cell receptor beta chains from one sample in a study of control samples from healthy donors and cancer patients. The protocol was immunoSEQ multiplex PCR, while the TCRdb copy is restricted to in-frame clones and leaves out a portion. The sample shows about 170,000 clones, 90% to 95% of them seen only once. The sequenced sample was blood. The receptor source for this set is a woman aged 30 to 39 in good health. Each CDR3 is given with its conserved first and last residue. A D gene is named only where the DNA matches it firmly. Expanded clones get a size class; other rows say once, few or many, or leave the size out.

v_gene,d_gene,j_gene,abundance,CDR3nt,CDR3aa
TRBV3-1/TRBV3-2,.,TRBJ2-5,few,TGTGCCAGCAGCCAAGTAGTCGGGGGAGAGACCCAGTACTTC,CASSQVVGGETQYF
TRBV14,TRBD1,TRBJ2-5,.,TGTGCCAGCAGCAACTACAGGGGTGAGACCCAGTACTTC,CASSNYRGETQYF
TRBV7-9,TRBD1,TRBJ1-4,.,TGTGCCAGCAGCTCGGACAGGGATGATGAAAAACTGTTTTTT,CASSSDRDDEKLFF
TRBV5-4,.,TRBJ2-1,.,TGTGCCAGCAGCTTGGGCCTAGCTTACTCCTACAATGAGCAGTTCTTC,CASSLGLAYSYNEQFF
TRBV30,TRBD1,TRBJ2-7,.,TGTGCCTGGAACAGGGGGCTATCCTACGAGCAGTACTTC,CAWNRGLSYEQYF
TRBV7-5,.,TRBJ2-7,once,TGTGCCAGAAGCTTAGTGGGGGGTTACGAGCAGTACTTC,CARSLVGGYEQYF
TRBV14,.,TRBJ2-3,.,TGTGCCAGCAGCCAAAGGGGGGGAGGCACAGATACGCAGTATTTT,CASSQRGGGTDTQYF
TRBV11-2,.,TRBJ2-5,.,TGTGCCAGCAGCTTACTCCGGGGGACCCAAGAGACCCAGTACTTC,CASSLLRGTQETQYF
TRBV5-1,.,TRBJ1-2,.,TGCGCCAGCAGCTTGGCCCCAGGGGTGTATGGCTACACCTTC,CASSLAPGVYGYTF
TRBV11-2,TRBD1,TRBJ2-7,.,TGTGCCAGCAGCGGCCCCGGGACAGGGATCTACGAGCAGTACTTC,CASSGPGTGIYEQYF
TRBV15,.,TRBJ2-1,.,TGTGCCACCAGCAGAGATGGCGGGCCCTACAATGAGCAGTTCTTC,CATSRDGGPYNEQFF
TRBV19,TRBD2,TRBJ2-3,.,TGTGCCAGTAGTATCGGGGGGGCCACAGATACGCAGTATTTT,CASSIGGATDTQYF
TRBV9,.,TRBJ1-4,.,TGTGCCAGCAGCGTAGCCCAGGGGTATGAAAAACTGTTTTTT,CASSVAQGYEKLFF
TRBV18,TRBD2,TRBJ2-7,once,TGTGCCAGCTCACCACGAACTAGCGGGACCTACGAGCAGTACTTC,CASSPRTSGTYEQYF
TRBV24-1,TRBD1,TRBJ2-2,.,TGTGCCACCAGTGATCAGGGGGCCAGGGAGCTGTTTTTT,CATSDQGARELFF
TRBV14,TRBD1,TRBJ1-2,.,TGTGCCAGCAGCTGGACAGGACTTAACTATGGCTACACCTTC,CASSWTGLNYGYTF
TRBV7-6,.,TRBJ1-1,.,TGTGCCAGCAGCTTAGCAGGGGTGATGAACACTGAAGCTTTCTTT,CASSLAGVMNTEAFF
TRBV14,.,TRBJ2-1,.,TGTGCCAGCAGCTCTCTAGCGTACAATGAGCAGTTCTTC,CASSSLAYNEQFF
TRBV18,TRBD1,TRBJ1-5,.,TGTGCCAGCTCACCACCTGGGACAGGTACCAATCAGCCCCAGCATTTT,CASSPPGTGTNQPQHF
TRBV11-2,TRBD2,TRBJ2-2,once,TGTGCCAGCAGAGTACTAGCGGGGGGAACCGGGGAGCTGTTTTTT,CASRVLAGGTGELFF
TRBV9,TRBD1,TRBJ2-5,.,TGTGCCAGCAGCGGACAGGGGTCCCAAGAGACCCAGTACTTC,CASSGQGSQETQYF
TRBV6-4,TRBD2,TRBJ2-5,.,TGTGCCAGCAGTCTAAATAGCGGGGAGACCCAGTACTTC,CASSLNSGETQYF
TRBV5-1,.,TRBJ2-7,.,TGCGCCAGCAGCTTGGAAGGCACCTCCTACGAGCAGTACTTC,CASSLEGTSYEQYF
TRBV14,.,TRBJ1-3,.,TGTGCCAGCAGTAAAGGGGTCAGCTCTGGAAACACCATATATTTT,CASSKGVSSGNTIYF